These T cell receptor beta chains were read from a single sample in a study of response to subunit inactivated influenza vaccine. MiXCR was run by TCRdb on the RT-PCR reads, yielding one entry per CDR3 protein. Of approximately 570,000 distinct CDR3 sequences listed, under 9% were seen once; the top ten hold approximately 13%. This specimen consisted of PBMCs from blood, obtained roughly 24 months after vaccination. The receptor source for this set is a man aged 50 to 75 who received an inactivated influenza vaccine. CDR3s include the opening cysteine and the closing phenylalanine or tryptophan. The D gene is left open where the match is weak. Clone size is shown for a subset of rows, as once, few, many or a class of expanded clone.

.	TRBV6-1	TRBJ1-4	few	CASSNGQSYEKLFF	TGTGCCAGCAGCAACGGACAATCTTATGAAAAACTGTTTTTT
.	TRBV5-1	TRBJ2-6	many	CASSLVTGTGANVLTF	TGCGCCAGCAGCTTGGTGACAGGAACTGGGGCCAACGTCCTGACTTTC
TRBD2	TRBV20-1	TRBJ2-3	once	CSAILAGGPPAADTQYF	TGCAGTGCCATACTAGCGGGGGGGCCGCCGGCCGCAGATACGCAGTATTTT
.	TRBV4-3	TRBJ2-3	few	CASSQEGPGRTSTDTQYF	TGCGCCAGCAGCCAAGAGGGGCCGGGACGTACTAGCACAGATACGCAGTATTTT
.	TRBV2	TRBJ1-5	.	CASSGEGGSNQPQHF	TGTGCCAGCAGTGGCGAGGGAGGAAGCAATCAGCCCCAGCATTTT
.	TRBV6-2/TRBV6-3	TRBJ2-7	few	CASSYSSVPIIEQYF	TGTGCCAGCAGTTACTCGAGTGTACCCATAATCGAGCAGTACTTC
TRBD1	TRBV20-1	TRBJ2-2	.	CSARPGTGGLSTGELFF	TGCAGTGCTAGACCCGGGACAGGGGGACTATCAACCGGGGAGCTGTTTTTT
.	TRBV5-1	TRBJ1-2	many	CASSLAAGDVLNYGYTF	TGCGCCAGCAGCTTGGCGGCAGGGGACGTACTTAACTATGGCTACACCTTC
TRBD1	TRBV5-1	TRBJ1-5	many	CASSLDGQGPNQPQHF	TGCGCCAGCAGCTTGGACGGACAGGGCCCTAATCAGCCCCAGCATTTT
.	TRBV10-3	TRBJ2-3	few	CAISDWEGQVRIF	TGTGCCATCAGTGATTGGGAAGGGCAAGTGAGAATTTTT
.	TRBV5-1	TRBJ2-2	few	CASSLRVQPGELFF	TGCGCCAGCAGCTTGCGTGTGCAGCCCGGGGAGCTGTTTTTT
.	TRBV12-3/TRBV12-4	TRBJ2-3	many	CASSGDAGASSSDTQYF	TGTGCCAGCAGTGGGGATGCGGGGGCTTCTTCATCAGATACGCAGTATTTT
.	TRBV12-3/TRBV12-4	TRBJ2-1	.	CASSSTLTKQFF	TGTGCCAGCAGTTCCACTCTTACCAAGCAGTTCTTC
.	TRBV10-3	TRBJ2-5	few	CATLPTGSLGETQYF	TGTGCCACCCTACCGACTGGCTCCCTGGGGGAGACCCAGTACTTC
.	TRBV12-3/TRBV12-4	TRBJ2-7	many	CASRKGPYEQYF	TGTGCCAGCCGAAAGGGACCATACGAGCAGTACTTC
TRBD1	TRBV13	TRBJ2-7	.	CASSYRWGTGGYEQYF	TGTGCCAGCAGCTATAGGTGGGGGACAGGGGGCTACGAGCAGTACTTC
TRBD2	TRBV7-2	TRBJ2-5	many	CASSLLAEYQETQYF	TGTGCCAGCAGCTTGCTAGCGGAGTACCAAGAGACCCAGTACTTC
TRBD1	TRBV2	TRBJ1-4	many	CASRPGQGVEKLFF	TGTGCCAGCAGACCCGGACAGGGGGTTGAAAAACTGTTTTTT
.	TRBV5-1	TRBJ2-2	many	CASSPGPLPNTGELFF	TGCGCCAGCAGCCCTGGACCTCTCCCTAACACCGGGGAGCTGTTTTTT
.	TRBV5-6	TRBJ2-1	few	CASGPGAGNEQFF	TGTGCCTCCGGGCCGGGGGCAGGGAATGAGCAGTTCTTC
.	TRBV4-3	TRBJ2-2	many	CASSQDFANTGELFF	TGCGCCAGCAGCCAAGATTTCGCGAACACCGGGGAGCTGTTTTTT
TRBD1	TRBV6-2/TRBV6-3	TRBJ1-5	.	CASSMGQGYQPQHF	TGTGCCAGCAGCATGGGACAGGGTTATCAGCCCCAGCATTTT
TRBD2	TRBV29-1	TRBJ2-7	few	CSVVSGGVTSYEQYF	TGCAGCGTTGTTAGCGGGGGGGTCACCTCCTACGAGCAGTACTTC
TRBD1	TRBV3-1	TRBJ2-7	many	CASSPTGAVGHEQYF	TGTGCCAGCAGCCCGACAGGGGCGGTGGGTCACGAGCAGTACTTC
.	TRBV6-2/TRBV6-3	TRBJ1-5	many	CASSYSPGTGPQHF	TGTGCCAGCAGTTACTCCCCCGGGACCGGGCCCCAGCATTTT